The rows below give T cell receptor beta chains drawn from one sample of a study of T-cell reconstitution after alpha-beta-depleted transplantation in children. TCRdb redid the calling of the PCR reads with MiXCR, one entry per CDR3 protein. This table has about 580,000 distinct CDR3 sequences, 23% appearing once. The specimen was PBMCs, mostly from graft donor cells, collected 360 days after TCRalphabeta/CD19-depleted stem cell transplant. The receptor set was obtained from a boy younger than two who had a stem cell transplant for acute myeloid leukemia, so the T cells may come from the graft donor. The CDR3 runs from the conserved cysteine through the conserved F or W.

V	J	CDR3
TRBV10-3	TRBJ1-5	CAISESRPSNQPQHF
TRBV20-1	TRBJ2-3	CSARDPASVQGAPDTQYF
TRBV29-1	TRBJ2-1	CSVEDTFWNEQFF
TRBV11-3	TRBJ2-5	CASSLEMEGRETQYF
TRBV6-1	TRBJ1-6	CASSPGQGVRSPLHF
TRBV5-1	TRBJ1-2	CASSLGINYGYTF
TRBV7-2	TRBJ2-3	CASSFERGVTDTQYF
TRBV29-1	TRBJ1-4	CSGGDRGRKKLFF
TRBV29-1	TRBJ1-1	CSVQGRSYTEAFF
TRBV18	TRBJ2-5	CASSLTGTSQETQYF
TRBV6-1	TRBJ1-3	CASSGDRVGNTIYF
TRBV11-1	TRBJ2-1	CASSLQGAINEQFF
TRBV7-8	TRBJ1-2	CASSFWGRGGYTF
TRBV12-3/TRBV12-4	TRBJ2-7	CASSYFTGQGADEQYF
TRBV29-1	TRBJ1-2	CSVGQSLYGYTF